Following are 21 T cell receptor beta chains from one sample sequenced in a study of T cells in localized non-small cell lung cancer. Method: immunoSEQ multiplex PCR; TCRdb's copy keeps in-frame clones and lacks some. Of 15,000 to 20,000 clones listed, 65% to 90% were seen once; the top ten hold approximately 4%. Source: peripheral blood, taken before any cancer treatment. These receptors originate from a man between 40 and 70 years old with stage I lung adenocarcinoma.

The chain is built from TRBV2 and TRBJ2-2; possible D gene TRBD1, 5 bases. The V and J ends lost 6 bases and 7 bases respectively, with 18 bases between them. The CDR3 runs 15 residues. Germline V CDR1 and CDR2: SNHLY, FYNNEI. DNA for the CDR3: TGTGCCAGCAGCGTAAGCTCAGGGTGGAGCGGGGAGCTGTTTTTT. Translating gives CASSVSSGWSGELFF.

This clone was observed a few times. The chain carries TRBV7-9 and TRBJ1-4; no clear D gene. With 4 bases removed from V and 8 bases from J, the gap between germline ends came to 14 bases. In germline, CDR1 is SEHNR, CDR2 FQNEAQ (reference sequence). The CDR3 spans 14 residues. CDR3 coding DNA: TGTGCCAGCAGCTCACCCGACTTGGGGGAAAAACTGTTTTTT. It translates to CASSSPDLGEKLFF.

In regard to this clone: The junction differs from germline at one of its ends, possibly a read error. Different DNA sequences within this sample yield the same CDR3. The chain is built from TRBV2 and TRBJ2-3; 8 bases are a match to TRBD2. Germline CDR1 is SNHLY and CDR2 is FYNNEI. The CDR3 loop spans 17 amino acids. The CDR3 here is CASSYTAASGSTDTQYF. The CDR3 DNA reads TGTGCTAGCAGCTATACCGCGGCTAGCGGGAGCACAGATACGCAGTATTTT.

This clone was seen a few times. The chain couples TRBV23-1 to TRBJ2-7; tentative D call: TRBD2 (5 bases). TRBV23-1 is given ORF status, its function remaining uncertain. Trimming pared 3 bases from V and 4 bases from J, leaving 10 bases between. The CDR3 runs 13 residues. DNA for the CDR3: TGCGCCAGCAGTCATTCGGGGTTTTACGAGCAGTACTTC. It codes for CASSHSGFYEQYF.

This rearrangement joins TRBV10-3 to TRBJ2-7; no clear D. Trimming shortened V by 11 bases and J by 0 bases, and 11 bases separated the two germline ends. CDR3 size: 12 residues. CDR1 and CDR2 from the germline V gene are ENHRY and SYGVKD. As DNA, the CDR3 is TGTGCCGTGGTAGGCAGCTCCTACGAGCAGTACTTC. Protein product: CAVVGSSYEQYF.

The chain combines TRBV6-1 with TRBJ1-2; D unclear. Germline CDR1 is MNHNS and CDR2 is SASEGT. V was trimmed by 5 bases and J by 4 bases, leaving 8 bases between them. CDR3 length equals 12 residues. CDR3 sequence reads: CASSRSSYGYTF. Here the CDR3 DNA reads TGTGCCAGCAGTCGGTCCTCCTATGGCTACACCTTC.

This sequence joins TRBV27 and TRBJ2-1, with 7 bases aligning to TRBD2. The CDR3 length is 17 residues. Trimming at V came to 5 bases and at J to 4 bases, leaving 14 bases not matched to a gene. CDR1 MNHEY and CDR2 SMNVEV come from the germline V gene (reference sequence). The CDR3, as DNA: TGTGCCAGCAGTCCAACATCGGGGCTAGCGGTTTACAATGAGCAGTTCTTC. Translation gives CASSPTSGLAVYNEQFF.

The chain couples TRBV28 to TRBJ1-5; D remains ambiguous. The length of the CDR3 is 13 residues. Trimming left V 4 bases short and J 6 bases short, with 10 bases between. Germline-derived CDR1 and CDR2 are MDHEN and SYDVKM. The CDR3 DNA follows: TGTGCCAGCAGTTCCCCTCCTTCTCAGCCCCAGCATTTT. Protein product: CASSSPPSQPQHF.

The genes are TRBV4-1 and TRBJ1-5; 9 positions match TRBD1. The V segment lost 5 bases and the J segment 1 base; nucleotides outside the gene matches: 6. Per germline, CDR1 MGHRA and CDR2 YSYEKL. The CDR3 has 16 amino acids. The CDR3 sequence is CASSRRGQGSNQPQHF. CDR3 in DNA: TGCGCCAGCAGCAGAAGGGGACAGGGCAGCAATCAGCCCCAGCATTTT.

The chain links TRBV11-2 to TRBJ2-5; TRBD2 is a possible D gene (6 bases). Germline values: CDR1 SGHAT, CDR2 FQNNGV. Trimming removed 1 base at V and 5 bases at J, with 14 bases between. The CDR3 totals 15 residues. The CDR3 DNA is TGTGCCAGCAGCTTAGTTTGGGGTGCGGGGGAGACCCAGTACTTC. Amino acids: CASSLVWGAGETQYF.

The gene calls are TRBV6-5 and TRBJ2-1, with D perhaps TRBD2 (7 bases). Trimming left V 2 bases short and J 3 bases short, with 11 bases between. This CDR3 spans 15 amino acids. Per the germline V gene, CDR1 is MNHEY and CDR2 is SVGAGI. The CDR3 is CASSYGGGLYNEQFF. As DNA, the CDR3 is TGTGCCAGCAGTTACGGGGGGGGGCTCTACAATGAGCAGTTCTTC.

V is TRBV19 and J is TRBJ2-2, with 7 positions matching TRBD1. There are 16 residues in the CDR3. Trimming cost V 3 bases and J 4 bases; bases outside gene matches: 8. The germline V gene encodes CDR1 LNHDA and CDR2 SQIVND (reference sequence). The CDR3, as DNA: TGTGCCAGTAGTATTCCCCACACAGGGGCCACCGGGGAGCTGTTTTTT. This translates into CASSIPHTGATGELFF. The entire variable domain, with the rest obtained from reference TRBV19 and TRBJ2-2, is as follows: DGGITQSPKYLFRKEGQNVTLSCEQNLNHDAMYWYRQDPGQGLRLIYYSQIVNDFQKGDIAEGYSVSREKKESFPLTVTSAQKNPTAFYLCASSIPHTGATGELFFGEGSRLTVL.

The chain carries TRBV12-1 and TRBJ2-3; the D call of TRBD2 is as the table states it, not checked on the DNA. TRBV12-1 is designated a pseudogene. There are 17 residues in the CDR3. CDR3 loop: CASSFLRLGRGEGTQYF. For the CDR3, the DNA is TGTGCCAGCAGCTTTCTTAGACTAGGTCGGGGAGAAGGTACGCAGTATTTT.

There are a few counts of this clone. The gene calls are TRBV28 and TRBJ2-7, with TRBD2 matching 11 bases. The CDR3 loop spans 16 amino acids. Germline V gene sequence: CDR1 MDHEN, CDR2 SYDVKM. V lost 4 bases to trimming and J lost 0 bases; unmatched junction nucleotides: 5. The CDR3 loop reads CASSSVLAGDSYEQYF. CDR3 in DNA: TGTGCCAGCAGTTCCGTACTAGCGGGAGACTCCTACGAGCAGTACTTC.

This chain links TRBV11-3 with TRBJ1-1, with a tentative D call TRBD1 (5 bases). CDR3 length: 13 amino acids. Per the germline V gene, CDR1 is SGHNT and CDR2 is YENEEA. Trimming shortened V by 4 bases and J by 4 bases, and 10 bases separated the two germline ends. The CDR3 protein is CASSYAGGTEAFF. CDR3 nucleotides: TGTGCCAGCAGCTACGCTGGGGGCACTGAAGCTTTCTTT. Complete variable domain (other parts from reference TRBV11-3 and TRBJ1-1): EAGVVQSPRYKIIEKKQPVAFWCNPISGHNTLYWYLQNLGQGPELLIRYENEEAVDDSQLPKDRFSAERLKGVDSTLKIQPAELGDSAVYLCASSYAGGTEAFFGQGTRLTVV.

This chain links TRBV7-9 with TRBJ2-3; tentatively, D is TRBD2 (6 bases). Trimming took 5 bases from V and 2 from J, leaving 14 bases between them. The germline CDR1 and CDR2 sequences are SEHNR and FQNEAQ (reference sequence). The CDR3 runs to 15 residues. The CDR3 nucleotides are TGTGCCAGCAGCCCGATCTGGGACTCCACAGATACGCAGTATTTT. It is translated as CASSPIWDSTDTQYF.

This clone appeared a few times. The CDR3 reads CASRDTAYEQYF. DNA of the CDR3: TGCGCCAGCAGGGACACAGCCTACGAGCAGTACTTC. The chain employs TRBV5-1 and TRBJ2-7; D may be TRBD1 (5 bases). Germline assignment: CDR1 SGHRS and CDR2 YFSETQ. The length of the CDR3 is 12 residues. Between the trimmed V and J ends, which lost 5 bases and 2 bases, there was a span of 8 bases.

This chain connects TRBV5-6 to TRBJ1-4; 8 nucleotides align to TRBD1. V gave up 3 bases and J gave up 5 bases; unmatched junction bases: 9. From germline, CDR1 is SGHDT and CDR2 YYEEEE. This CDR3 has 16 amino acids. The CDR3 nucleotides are TGTGCCAGCAGCTCGGAGCGGGACAGGCCAAATGAAAAACTGTTTTTT. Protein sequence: CASSSERDRPNEKLFF.

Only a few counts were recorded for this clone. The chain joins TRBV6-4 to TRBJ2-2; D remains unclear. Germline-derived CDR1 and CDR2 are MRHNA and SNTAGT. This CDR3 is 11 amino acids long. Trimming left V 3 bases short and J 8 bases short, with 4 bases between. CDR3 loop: CASSEAGELFF. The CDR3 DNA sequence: TGTGCCAGCAGTGAGGCGGGGGAGCTGTTTTTT.

Here the CDR3 reads CASSLRQAGNYGYTF. The CDR3 bases are TGTGCCAGCAGCTTACGCCAAGCAGGGAACTATGGCTACACCTTC. This sequence joins TRBV11-1 and TRBJ1-2; D might be TRBD1 (5 bases). The ends were cut back, 2 bases at V and 2 bases at J, with 12 bases in the middle. The CDR3 spans 15 residues. CDR1 is SGHAT and CDR2 is FQDESV in the germline V gene (reference sequence).

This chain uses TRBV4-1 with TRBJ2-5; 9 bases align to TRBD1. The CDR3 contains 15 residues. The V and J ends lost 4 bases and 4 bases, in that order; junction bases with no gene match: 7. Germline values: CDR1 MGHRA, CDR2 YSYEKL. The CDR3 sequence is CASSPTGGTGETQYF. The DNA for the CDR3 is TGCGCCAGCAGCCCCACAGGGGGCACGGGAGAGACCCAGTACTTC.